The clone carrying this TCR beta chain was observed a handful of times. Its antigen is unknown. This sample was included in a study of beta chain features in type 1 diabetes. About the research overall: Patients did not differ from healthy donors in age, gender or cell yield. Study results and caveats: TCRB repertoires of naive, central memory and Treg cells appeared more similar among patients than among healthy donors.

Germline assignment: CDR1 SEHNR and CDR2 FQNEAQ (reference sequence). Trimming took 3 bases from V and 6 from J; bases not matched to a gene: 9. CDR3 length: 16 residues. Since all of the isolated RNA was reverse transcribed, expressed TCRB transcripts were what got sequenced. Measured with immunoSEQ multiplex PCR; TCRdb has only the in-frame clones, and not every one. The sample shows under 450,000 clones, approximately 14% of them seen only once. This receptor was obtained from a man aged 25-45 years in good health. The specimen sequenced was naive CD4+ T cells from blood. This chain connects TRBV7-9 to TRBJ2-7, with 12 bases that match TRBD2. The CDR3 DNA follows: TGTGCCAGCAGCTTGACTAGCGGGAGTGTCGCAACCGAGCAGTACGTC. Translation gives CASSLTSGSVATEQYV.